The present entry profiles one T cell receptor beta chain with its context. Its target is unknown. The data were obtained in a study of CD8+ T cells in alopecia areata. Both CD4+ and CD8+ T cells were separated by sorting PBMCs. This CDR3 is built from 18 residues. J was trimmed by 1 base and V by 2 bases; bases with no gene match: 4. Per germline, CDR1 SEHNR and CDR2 FQNEAQ (reference sequence). Extracted RNA was reverse transcribed, and the resulting cDNA served as sequencing template. This table comes from immunoSEQ multiplex PCR, and its TCRdb copy is limited to in-frame clones, with some not included. Of 150,000 to 200,000 clones in the sample, around 55% were seen once. Study-wide findings and caveats: Although TCR sharing was seen in mice, sharing across patients was less clear, possibly for HLA-related reasons. Clonality exceeded that of normal scalp in lesional scalp, most notably in alopecia totalis/universalis. Scalp sample sequencing also detects resident alphabeta T cells of normal skin.

This chain links TRBV7-9 with TRBJ2-2, with TRBD2 matching 13 bases. Sequencing was done on a sample of CD4+ T cells sorted from blood. This clonotype was sampled from a human donor in good health. CDR3 protein: CASSLRTSGSQNTGELFF. CDR3 coding DNA: TGTGCCAGCAGCTTACGGACTAGCGGGAGCCAGAACACCGGGGAGCTGTTTTTT. Combining the CDR3 with reference TRBV7-9 and TRBJ2-2 gives the whole variable domain DTGVSQNPRHKITKRGQNVTFRCDPISEHNRLYWYRQTLGQGPEFLTYFQNEAQLEKSRLLSDRFSAERPKGSFSTLEIQRTEQGDSAMYLCASSLRTSGSQNTGELFFGEGSRLTVL.